A selection of T cell receptor beta chains follows, all from one sample in a study of cytomegalovirus exposure and HLA in healthy donors. Sequencing was performed with immunoSEQ multiplex PCR; in TCRdb, only in-frame clones are kept and a portion is missing. The data hold under 40,000 clones, with 70% to 80% observed a single time. Sample: PBMCs. The source is a young woman in good health and CMV-seropositive. Each CDR3 is given with its conserved first and last residue. The D gene is left open where the match is weak. Where a row states a size, it is once, few, many or the class of an expanded clone; other rows omit it.

d_call j_call clone_size v_call cdr3_nt cdr3_aa
- TRBJ1-3 - TRBV4-2 TGTGCCAGCAGCCCGCTCGGACGGGGCTCTGGAAACACCATATATTTT CASSPLGRGSGNTIYF
TRBD1 TRBJ1-2 few TRBV19 TGTGCCAGTAGTATGGACAGGGGGCTTCAGGGCTACACCTTC CASSMDRGLQGYTF
TRBD1 TRBJ2-5 - TRBV5-1 TGCGCCAGCAGCATTTCCGGGACAGGGGGCGGCAAGACCCAGTACTTC CASSISGTGGGKTQYF
- TRBJ2-7 - TRBV9 TGTGCCAGCAGCGTAGACAGGGAACCCCTCGAGCAGTACTTC CASSVDREPLEQYF
TRBD2 TRBJ2-1 - TRBV28 TGTGCCAGCAGTCCACTAGCGGGAGTAGGAACCTTCTACAATGAGCAGTTCTTC CASSPLAGVGTFYNEQFF
- TRBJ1-5 - TRBV6-5 TGTGCCAGCAGGTCCGCAGGGCAGCCCCAGCATTTT CASRSAGQPQHF
TRBD2 TRBJ2-7 - TRBV6-5 TGTGCCAGCACTAGCGGGGGGACCTCCTACGAGCAGTACTTC CASTSGGTSYEQYF
- TRBJ1-1 - TRBV19 TGTGCCAGTAGTCCCGTCCGGGGGGGAGACACTGAAGCTTTCTTT CASSPVRGGDTEAFF
TRBD2 TRBJ2-7 - TRBV28 TGTGCCAGCAAAGCGGGAGCGGGCTACGAGCAGTACTTC CASKAGAGYEQYF
TRBD2 TRBJ2-1 - TRBV7-3 TGTGCCAGCAGCCAAACCGGGACTAGCCGTTACAATGAGCAGTTCTTC CASSQTGTSRYNEQFF
- TRBJ2-2 - TRBV2 TGTGCCAGCCGACAGAATACGAACACCGGGGAGCTGTTTTTT CASRQNTNTGELFF
TRBD1 TRBJ1-1 - TRBV6-1 TGTGCCAGCAGGGTAGACAGGGGGGTCACTGAAGCTTTCTTT CASRVDRGVTEAFF
- TRBJ1-1 few TRBV18 TGTGCCAGCTCACCTAGATCCCTCACTGAAGCTTTCTTT CASSPRSLTEAFF
TRBD2 TRBJ2-1 - TRBV15 TGTGCCACCAGCAGAGGACTAGCGGGAGTACAGGATGAGCAGTTCTTC CATSRGLAGVQDEQFF
TRBD1 TRBJ2-7 - TRBV10-1 TGCGCCAGCAGTGAGTCGCAGGGGGCCTACGAGCAGTACTTC CASSESQGAYEQYF
TRBD2 TRBJ2-7 - TRBV10-3 TGTGCCATCAGTGTGGGGACTAGCGGGACGTACGAGCAGTACTTC CAISVGTSGTYEQYF
- TRBJ1-1 - TRBV7-8 TGTGCCAGCAGCTCCCCAAAGGACATCATGAACACTGAAGCTTTCTTT CASSSPKDIMNTEAFF
TRBD2 TRBJ2-1 once TRBV15 TGTGCCACCAGCAGAGGGAGGACTAGCGGGATTTCCTACAATGAGCAGTTCTTC CATSRGRTSGISYNEQFF
- TRBJ2-7 once TRBV7-8 TGTGCCAGCAGCTTACACAGTCTTCGCGAGCAGTACTTC CASSLHSLREQYF
- TRBJ1-2 once TRBV6-6 TGTGCCAGCATCCAGGGAGGGAGAACGGGGGATGGCTACCCCTTC CASIQGGRTGDGYPF
- TRBJ1-5 few TRBV7-2 TGTGCCAGCAGGTTGGACTTTAATGCGCAGCCCCAGCATTTT CASRLDFNAQPQHF
- TRBJ1-2 - TRBV19 TGTGCCAGTACCCCGGACAGCTTGGGCTATGGCTACACCTTC CASTPDSLGYGYTF
TRBD1 TRBJ1-2 - TRBV29-1 TGCAGCGTTGACCTCCAGGGGGCGGGTGGCTACACCTTC CSVDLQGAGGYTF
- TRBJ1-1 - TRBV10-3 TGTGCCATTCGGGGTACCCAGAACACTGAAGCTTTCTTT CAIRGTQNTEAFF
TRBD1 TRBJ2-7 - TRBV29-1 TGCAGCGTTCCTCCAGGGGGCAGCTACGAGCAGTACTTC CSVPPGGSYEQYF
- TRBJ2-2 - TRBV5-1 TGCGCCAGCAGCTTCGAGGGCGGGGAGCTGTTTTTT CASSFEGGELFF
- TRBJ1-1 - TRBV18 TGTGCCAGCTCACCACAGGGACAAGGAAACACTGAAGCTTTCTTT CASSPQGQGNTEAFF
- TRBJ1-5 - TRBV6-6 TGTGCCAGCAGTCCCCGGGGAGGCTACAATCAGCCCCAGCATTTT CASSPRGGYNQPQHF
TRBD2 TRBJ2-1 - TRBV18 TGTGCCAGCTCACCTATGGGGGGACTAGCGGGAGCATATGAGCAGTTCTTC CASSPMGGLAGAYEQFF
- TRBJ1-1 - TRBV7-9 TGTGCCAGCAGCTTACGCAGTAACACTGAAGCTTTCTTT CASSLRSNTEAFF
- TRBJ2-2 - TRBV6-4 TGTGCCAGCAGTGAAGAGCCAGGGCGGAACACCGGGGAGCTGTTTTTT CASSEEPGRNTGELFF
- TRBJ1-5 few TRBV5-4 TGTGCCAGCAGCTTGGTGGTCAAGGGGGGGCTCCATCAGCCCCAGCATTTT CASSLVVKGGLHQPQHF
- TRBJ1-1 - TRBV27 TGTGCCAGCAGTTTACAGATGAACACTGAAGCTTTCTTT CASSLQMNTEAFF
- TRBJ2-7 few TRBV27 TGTGCCAGCAGTTTATCCCCCTCAGGGGACCACGAGCAGTACTTC CASSLSPSGDHEQYF
- TRBJ2-3 few TRBV6-4 TGTGCCAGCAGTGACCGAGCGGGTAGCACAGATACGCAGTATTTT CASSDRAGSTDTQYF
TRBD1 TRBJ2-2 - TRBV5-1 TGCGCCAGCAGCCGGACAGGGAACACCGGGGAGCTGTTTTTT CASSRTGNTGELFF
- TRBJ1-2 - TRBV19 TGTGCCAGTAGTATAGATGCAGGGGCTGGCTACACCTTC CASSIDAGAGYTF
- TRBJ2-2 - TRBV30 TGTGCCTGGAGTGTACGCGGGGGCTGGCGGGAGCTGTTTTTT CAWSVRGGWRELFF
- TRBJ1-3 - TRBV28 TGTGCCAGCAGTTTAGTCCGGGACTCTGGAAACACCATATATTTT CASSLVRDSGNTIYF
- TRBJ1-2 - TRBV15 TGTGCCACCAGCAGAGAAGGACAGTTCTATGGCTACACCTTC CATSREGQFYGYTF
TRBD1 TRBJ2-6 - TRBV28 TGTGCCAGCAGTCTGGGACAGCACAACGTCCTGACTTTC CASSLGQHNVLTF
- TRBJ2-2 - TRBV4-2 TGTGCCAGCAGCCAAGAAGGATTAGCCGCGAACACCGGGGAGCTGTTTTTT CASSQEGLAANTGELFF
TRBD1 TRBJ2-2 - TRBV5-4 TGTGCCAGCAGCTTCAGGACAGGGGGTTCGGCGAACACCGGGGAGCTGTTTTTT CASSFRTGGSANTGELFF
TRBD2 TRBJ2-7 - TRBV9 TGTGCCAGCAGCGTAGGGGCTAGCGGAGACTACGAGCAGTACTTC CASSVGASGDYEQYF
TRBD2 TRBJ2-3 - TRBV29-1 TGCAGCGTTGGGCTAGCGGGAGGGCGGAATACGCAGTATTTT CSVGLAGGRNTQYF
TRBD2 TRBJ2-3 once TRBV28 TGTGCCAGCAGCCACCCCTTTCGACTAGCGGGAGCCTCCACAGATACGCAGTATTTT CASSHPFRLAGASTDTQYF
TRBD1 TRBJ1-5 - TRBV5-6 TGTGCCAGCAGCCTACGGGCCAGGGGGATTAGAAATCAGCCCCAGCATTTT CASSLRARGIRNQPQHF
TRBD1 TRBJ2-7 - TRBV2 TGTGCCAGCAGCCGGACAGGGAAATACGAGCAGTACTTC CASSRTGKYEQYF
- TRBJ2-1 - TRBV7-8 TGTGCCAGCAGCGTTAGCGGATACAATGAGCAGTTCTTC CASSVSGYNEQFF
TRBD1 TRBJ2-3 - TRBV27 TGTGCCAGCAGTTGGGACAGGGGGTCTGATACGCAGTATTTT CASSWDRGSDTQYF
- TRBJ1-5 once TRBV19 TGTGCCAGTAGTGACCCGGGAGGGGCCCGTAATCAGCCCCAGCATTTT CASSDPGGARNQPQHF
- TRBJ2-1 few TRBV5-5 TGTGCCAGCAGCTCACAGGTTCAGGCCTACAATGAGCAGTTCTTC CASSSQVQAYNEQFF